Listed here is a single T cell receptor beta chain. Method: immunoSEQ multiplex PCR; TCRdb's copy keeps in-frame clones and lacks some. The sample lists 350,000 to 450,000 clones; around 87% were seen once. Cohort placement rested on clinical history that participants reported themselves. Germline V gene sequence: CDR1 MDHEN, CDR2 SYDVKM. Trimming removed 3 bases from V and 3 bases from J; junction bases left unmatched: 1. The CDR3 length is 14 residues. This sample is part of a study of blood T cell repertoires in COVID-19. Looking at the study overall: Donors in Cohort 3 counted as recovered after two negative PCRs, clearance, or symptom resolution.

The TCR sequence derives from a man in his forties in a cohort exposed to, infected with or recovered from COVID-19 (not recorded which). The chain uses TRBV28 and TRBJ1-3; TRBD1 matches 8 bases. Sequenced input: PBMCs or T cells enriched from blood (not recorded which). CDR3 sequence (DNA): TGTGCCAGCAGTTTGGGGACAGGTGGAAACACCATATATTTT. This translates into CASSLGTGGNTIYF.